The rows below give T cell receptor beta chains drawn from one sample of a study of identifying expanded T cells in peripheral blood. TCRdb's table, derived via immunoSEQ multiplex PCR, lists solely in-frame clones and lacks some. The sample has about 110,000 clones, about 85% seen once. The sequenced sample consisted of blood. These receptors originate from a person aged 18 to 69 in good health. Each CDR3 is given with its conserved first and last residue. D genes are given only for firm matches. Where a row states a size, it is once, few, many or the class of an expanded clone; other rows omit it.

j_call: TRBJ2-3; clone_size: -; v_call: TRBV28; d_call: -; cdr3_aa: CASSHRIRNTDTQYF; cdr3_nt: TGTGCCAGCAGCCATCGAATTCGGAACACAGATACGCAGTATTTT
j_call: TRBJ2-1; clone_size: once; v_call: TRBV7-3; d_call: TRBD2; cdr3_aa: CASSLILAGVNEQFF; cdr3_nt: TGTGCCAGCAGCTTAATACTAGCGGGAGTGAATGAGCAGTTCTTC
j_call: TRBJ2-5; clone_size: -; v_call: TRBV7-8; d_call: -; cdr3_aa: CASRSVETQYF; cdr3_nt: TGTGCCAGCCGATCGGTGGAGACCCAGTACTTC
j_call: TRBJ1-5; clone_size: -; v_call: TRBV21-1; d_call: -; cdr3_aa: CASSKVGDQPQHF; cdr3_nt: TGTGCCAGCAGCAAGGTAGGCGATCAGCCCCAGCATTTT
j_call: TRBJ1-1; clone_size: -; v_call: TRBV19; d_call: TRBD1; cdr3_aa: CASSMAGTGGLNTEAFF; cdr3_nt: TGTGCCAGTAGTATGGCCGGGACAGGGGGTCTGAACACTGAAGCTTTCTTT
j_call: TRBJ2-7; clone_size: few; v_call: TRBV9; d_call: -; cdr3_aa: CASSPQGRRTLPDEQYF; cdr3_nt: TGTGCCAGCAGCCCCCAGGGAAGGCGGACTCTACCGGACGAGCAGTACTTC
j_call: TRBJ2-7; clone_size: -; v_call: TRBV5-1; d_call: -; cdr3_aa: CASSTRTDYEQYF; cdr3_nt: TGCGCCAGCAGCACTCGGACAGACTACGAGCAGTACTTC
j_call: TRBJ2-1; clone_size: -; v_call: TRBV18; d_call: TRBD1; cdr3_aa: CASSPRDRDYNEQFF; cdr3_nt: TGTGCCAGCTCACCCCGGGACAGGGACTACAATGAGCAGTTCTTC
j_call: TRBJ1-5; clone_size: few; v_call: TRBV6-1; d_call: TRBD1; cdr3_aa: CASTTGGRSNQPQHF; cdr3_nt: TGTGCCAGCACAACAGGGGGAAGAAGCAATCAGCCCCAGCATTTT
j_call: TRBJ2-1; clone_size: few; v_call: TRBV6-7; d_call: TRBD2; cdr3_aa: CASRTRTSGTNEQFF; cdr3_nt: TGTGCCAGCAGAACAAGGACTAGCGGGACCAATGAGCAGTTCTTC
j_call: TRBJ2-7; clone_size: -; v_call: TRBV6-1; d_call: -; cdr3_aa: CASRTDGYEQYF; cdr3_nt: TGTGCCAGCAGAACAGATGGCTACGAGCAGTACTTC
j_call: TRBJ2-1; clone_size: -; v_call: TRBV4-1; d_call: TRBD1; cdr3_aa: CASSQPPGGQGPNEQFF; cdr3_nt: TGCGCCAGCAGCCAACCCCCGGGGGGACAGGGCCCCAATGAGCAGTTCTTC
j_call: TRBJ1-3; clone_size: -; v_call: TRBV18; d_call: -; cdr3_aa: CASAMGQTIGNTIYF; cdr3_nt: TGTGCCAGCGCCATGGGACAAACAATTGGAAACACCATATATTTT
j_call: TRBJ2-5; clone_size: -; v_call: TRBV28; d_call: -; cdr3_aa: CASSLMMRGTQETQYF; cdr3_nt: TGTGCCAGCAGTTTAATGATGCGGGGAACCCAAGAGACCCAGTACTTC
j_call: TRBJ1-2; clone_size: -; v_call: TRBV12-5; d_call: -; cdr3_aa: CASGSGDPTTDYGYTF; cdr3_nt: TGTGCTAGTGGAAGCGGCGACCCTACAACGGACTATGGCTACACCTTC
j_call: TRBJ1-5; clone_size: few; v_call: TRBV19; d_call: -; cdr3_aa: CATRGPGNQPQHF; cdr3_nt: TGTGCCACACGCGGCCCCGGCAATCAGCCCCAGCATTTT
j_call: TRBJ2-3; clone_size: -; v_call: TRBV5-1; d_call: TRBD2; cdr3_aa: CASSLQAGEVDTQYF; cdr3_nt: TGCGCCAGCAGCTTGCAGGCGGGAGAGGTAGATACGCAGTATTTT
j_call: TRBJ1-2; clone_size: -; v_call: TRBV6-5; d_call: TRBD1; cdr3_aa: CASKPEGGSGYTF; cdr3_nt: TGTGCCAGCAAGCCCGAAGGGGGCAGTGGCTACACCTTC
j_call: TRBJ1-6; clone_size: -; v_call: TRBV6-5; d_call: -; cdr3_aa: CASSYYGSSYNSPLHF; cdr3_nt: TGTGCCAGCAGTTATTACGGGAGCTCCTATAATTCACCCCTCCACTTT
j_call: TRBJ2-3; clone_size: -; v_call: TRBV5-4; d_call: -; cdr3_aa: CASSLASATDTQYF; cdr3_nt: TGTGCCAGCAGCTTGGCTAGCGCCACAGATACGCAGTATTTT
j_call: TRBJ1-2; clone_size: -; v_call: TRBV7-2; d_call: -; cdr3_aa: CASSLSGEGDGYTF; cdr3_nt: TGTGCCAGCAGCTTAAGCGGGGAAGGGGATGGCTACACCTTC
j_call: TRBJ1-5; clone_size: -; v_call: TRBV18; d_call: TRBD1; cdr3_aa: CASSRDRGNQPQHF; cdr3_nt: TGTGCCAGCTCACGGGACAGGGGCAATCAGCCCCAGCATTTT
j_call: TRBJ2-4; clone_size: once; v_call: TRBV9; d_call: -; cdr3_aa: CASSTGAGTKNIQYF; cdr3_nt: TGTGCCAGCAGCACCGGGGCCGGGACCAAAAACATTCAGTACTTC
j_call: TRBJ2-6; clone_size: -; v_call: TRBV19; d_call: TRBD1; cdr3_aa: CASSNRTGGSGANVLTF; cdr3_nt: TGTGCCAGTAGTAACAGGACAGGAGGCTCTGGGGCCAACGTCCTGACTTTC
j_call: TRBJ2-1; clone_size: -; v_call: TRBV11-1; d_call: TRBD1; cdr3_aa: CASSLDGAGGDNNEQFF; cdr3_nt: TGTGCCAGCAGCTTAGACGGGGCAGGGGGCGATAACAATGAGCAGTTCTTC
j_call: TRBJ1-2; clone_size: -; v_call: TRBV9; d_call: -; cdr3_aa: CASSPQGYGYTF; cdr3_nt: TGTGCCAGCAGCCCCCAGGGCTATGGCTACACCTTC
j_call: TRBJ2-7; clone_size: -; v_call: TRBV2; d_call: -; cdr3_aa: CASRRGYEQYF; cdr3_nt: TGTGCCAGCCGTCGGGGCTACGAGCAGTACTTC
j_call: TRBJ2-7; clone_size: once; v_call: TRBV28; d_call: TRBD2; cdr3_aa: CASSLSAGGSTDEQYF; cdr3_nt: TGTGCCAGCAGTTTATCAGCGGGAGGGTCTACTGACGAGCAGTACTTC
j_call: TRBJ1-2; clone_size: -; v_call: TRBV30; d_call: TRBD1; cdr3_aa: CAWSRQGQGGYGYTF; cdr3_nt: TGTGCCTGGAGCCGCCAGGGACAGGGAGGCTATGGCTACACCTTC
j_call: TRBJ2-1; clone_size: -; v_call: TRBV6-4; d_call: TRBD2; cdr3_aa: CASRDLSGRENEQFF; cdr3_nt: TGTGCCAGCAGAGACCTCTCCGGGAGGGAAAATGAGCAGTTCTTC
j_call: TRBJ2-4; clone_size: -; v_call: TRBV10-1; d_call: -; cdr3_aa: CASSGDDKNIQYF; cdr3_nt: TGCGCCAGCAGTGGGGATGACAAAAACATTCAGTACTTC
j_call: TRBJ1-5; clone_size: -; v_call: TRBV30; d_call: -; cdr3_aa: CAWSGGSLGNQPQHF; cdr3_nt: TGTGCCTGGAGTGGGGGCTCGTTGGGGAATCAGCCCCAGCATTTT
j_call: TRBJ2-2; clone_size: -; v_call: TRBV6-1; d_call: -; cdr3_aa: CASRADTGELFF; cdr3_nt: TGTGCCAGCAGGGCCGATACCGGGGAGCTGTTTTTT
j_call: TRBJ2-5; clone_size: -; v_call: TRBV4-1; d_call: -; cdr3_aa: CASSQGWVSETQYF; cdr3_nt: TGCGCCAGCAGCCAAGGGTGGGTGTCGGAGACCCAGTACTTC
j_call: TRBJ2-7; clone_size: -; v_call: TRBV2; d_call: TRBD2; cdr3_aa: CASSTSGISYEQYF; cdr3_nt: TGTGCCAGCAGTACTAGCGGAATCTCCTACGAGCAGTACTTC
j_call: TRBJ2-7; clone_size: -; v_call: TRBV28; d_call: -; cdr3_aa: CASRQGGYEQYF; cdr3_nt: TGTGCCAGCAGACAGGGTGGGTACGAGCAGTACTTC
j_call: TRBJ1-5; clone_size: -; v_call: TRBV4-1; d_call: -; cdr3_aa: CASSPWVSNQPQHF; cdr3_nt: TGCGCCAGCAGCCCATGGGTTAGCAATCAGCCCCAGCATTTT
j_call: TRBJ2-7; clone_size: -; v_call: TRBV9; d_call: -; cdr3_aa: CASSVDPGGSYEQYF; cdr3_nt: TGTGCCAGCAGCGTAGATCCAGGGGGGTCCTACGAGCAGTACTTC
j_call: TRBJ1-2; clone_size: -; v_call: TRBV6-6; d_call: TRBD1; cdr3_aa: CASIGGGTGYGYTF; cdr3_nt: TGTGCCAGCATTGGGGGCGGGACAGGGTATGGCTACACCTTC
j_call: TRBJ2-3; clone_size: -; v_call: TRBV7-8; d_call: TRBD2; cdr3_aa: CASSSRLAGGLDTQYF; cdr3_nt: TGTGCCAGCAGCTCACGACTAGCGGGAGGGTTAGATACGCAGTATTTT
j_call: TRBJ1-3; clone_size: -; v_call: TRBV9; d_call: -; cdr3_aa: CASGRDSRDTIYF; cdr3_nt: TGTGCCAGCGGCCGGGACTCTCGAGACACCATATATTTT
j_call: TRBJ1-1; clone_size: -; v_call: TRBV15; d_call: -; cdr3_aa: CATSRPLATEAFF; cdr3_nt: TGTGCCACCAGCAGACCGTTGGCCACTGAAGCTTTCTTT
j_call: TRBJ1-5; clone_size: -; v_call: TRBV6-1; d_call: -; cdr3_aa: CASRRTLRDYQPQHF; cdr3_nt: TGTGCCAGCAGAAGGACTCTCCGGGATTATCAGCCCCAGCATTTT
j_call: TRBJ1-2; clone_size: -; v_call: TRBV30; d_call: TRBD1; cdr3_aa: CAWSGQGRGYTF; cdr3_nt: TGTGCCTGGAGTGGACAGGGACGCGGCTACACCTTC
j_call: TRBJ1-2; clone_size: -; v_call: TRBV28; d_call: -; cdr3_aa: CASRTDLNYGYTF; cdr3_nt: TGTGCCAGCAGGACGGACCTTAACTATGGCTACACCTTC
j_call: TRBJ2-3; clone_size: once; v_call: TRBV10-2; d_call: -; cdr3_aa: CASRQVPDTQYF; cdr3_nt: TGCGCCAGCAGGCAGGTCCCAGATACGCAGTATTTT
j_call: TRBJ2-2; clone_size: -; v_call: TRBV10-3; d_call: TRBD1; cdr3_aa: CAIRSDRGLAGELFF; cdr3_nt: TGTGCCATCAGGTCCGACAGGGGGTTAGCCGGGGAGCTGTTTTTT
j_call: TRBJ2-7; clone_size: -; v_call: TRBV21-1; d_call: -; cdr3_aa: CARATLVHEQYF; cdr3_nt: TGTGCCAGAGCGACCCTTGTCCACGAGCAGTACTTC
j_call: TRBJ1-2; clone_size: -; v_call: TRBV2; d_call: -; cdr3_aa: CASSEEQSNYGYTF; cdr3_nt: TGTGCCAGCAGTGAGGAGCAGAGTAACTATGGCTACACCTTC
j_call: TRBJ2-5; clone_size: -; v_call: TRBV5-1; d_call: -; cdr3_aa: CASSLGTVLETQYF; cdr3_nt: TGCGCCAGCAGCTTGGGGACGGTCCTGGAGACCCAGTACTTC
j_call: TRBJ1-4; clone_size: -; v_call: TRBV7-9; d_call: -; cdr3_aa: CASSLPSSGLAEEKLFF; cdr3_nt: TGTGCCAGCAGCTTGCCCTCTTCCGGGCTCGCCGAAGAAAAACTGTTTTTT
j_call: TRBJ1-3; clone_size: -; v_call: TRBV27; d_call: TRBD1; cdr3_aa: CASSPRTGGTGNTIYF; cdr3_nt: TGTGCCAGCAGTCCTCGGACAGGGGGAACTGGAAACACCATATATTTT
j_call: TRBJ2-1; clone_size: -; v_call: TRBV6-1; d_call: -; cdr3_aa: CASSIYGSSNNEQFF; cdr3_nt: TGTGCCAGCAGCATTTACGGGAGCAGCAATAATGAGCAGTTCTTC
j_call: TRBJ1-2; clone_size: -; v_call: TRBV7-2; d_call: -; cdr3_aa: CASSPGVGVSGYTF; cdr3_nt: TGTGCCAGCAGTCCCGGGGTTGGGGTTAGCGGCTACACCTTC
j_call: TRBJ2-1; clone_size: -; v_call: TRBV7-2; d_call: -; cdr3_aa: CASSSSDNSYNEQFF; cdr3_nt: TGTGCCAGCAGCTCATCGGACAACTCCTACAATGAGCAGTTCTTC
j_call: TRBJ2-7; clone_size: -; v_call: TRBV4-3; d_call: -; cdr3_aa: CASSQDSRPYEQYF; cdr3_nt: TGCGCCAGCAGCCAAGATTCCCGCCCCTACGAGCAGTACTTC
j_call: TRBJ1-1; clone_size: once; v_call: TRBV11-1; d_call: -; cdr3_aa: CASSLDGQNTEAFF; cdr3_nt: TGTGCCAGCAGCTTAGACGGGCAGAACACTGAAGCTTTCTTT
j_call: TRBJ1-5; clone_size: -; v_call: TRBV18; d_call: TRBD1; cdr3_aa: CASSPTGGNQPQHF; cdr3_nt: TGTGCCAGCTCCCCAACAGGGGGCAATCAGCCCCAGCATTTT
j_call: TRBJ2-6; clone_size: -; v_call: TRBV28; d_call: TRBD1; cdr3_aa: CASSARQGAPGANVLTF; cdr3_nt: TGTGCCAGCAGTGCCCGACAGGGGGCGCCTGGGGCCAACGTCCTGACTTTC
j_call: TRBJ2-5; clone_size: once; v_call: TRBV5-1; d_call: -; cdr3_aa: CASSLSREGETQYF; cdr3_nt: TGCGCCAGCAGCTTGAGCAGGGAAGGGGAGACCCAGTACTTC